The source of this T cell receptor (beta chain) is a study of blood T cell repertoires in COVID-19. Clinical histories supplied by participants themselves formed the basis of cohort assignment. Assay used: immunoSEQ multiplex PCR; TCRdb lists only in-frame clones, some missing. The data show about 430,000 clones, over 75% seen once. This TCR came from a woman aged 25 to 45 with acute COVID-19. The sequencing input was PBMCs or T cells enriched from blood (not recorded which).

DNA for the CDR3: TGTGCCAGTAGTCCCAGGGCCTCCTACGAGCAGTACTTC. This translates into CASSPRASYEQYF. The chain recombines TRBV19 with TRBJ2-7, with D possibly TRBD1 on 5 matching bases. The CDR3 extends over 13 amino acids. Germline V gene data show CDR1 as LNHDA and CDR2 as SQIVND (reference sequence). V lost 5 bases to trimming and J lost 0 bases, with 8 bases between them.